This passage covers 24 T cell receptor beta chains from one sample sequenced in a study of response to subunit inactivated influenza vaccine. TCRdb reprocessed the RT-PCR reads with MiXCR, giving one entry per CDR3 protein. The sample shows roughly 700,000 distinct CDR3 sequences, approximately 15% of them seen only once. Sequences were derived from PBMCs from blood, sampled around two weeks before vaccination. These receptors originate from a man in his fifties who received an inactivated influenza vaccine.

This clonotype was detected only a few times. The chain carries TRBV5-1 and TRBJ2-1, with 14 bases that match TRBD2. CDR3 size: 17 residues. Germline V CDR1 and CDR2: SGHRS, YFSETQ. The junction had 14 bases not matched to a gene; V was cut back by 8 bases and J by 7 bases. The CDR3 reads CASGMGLAGARWNEQFF. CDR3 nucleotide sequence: TGCGCCAGTGGGATGGGACTAGCGGGGGCCAGATGGAATGAGCAGTTCTTC.

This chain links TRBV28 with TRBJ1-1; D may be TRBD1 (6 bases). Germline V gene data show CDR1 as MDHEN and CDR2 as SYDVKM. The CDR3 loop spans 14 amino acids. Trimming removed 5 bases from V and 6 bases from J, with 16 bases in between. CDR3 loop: CASSNSGGAAEAFF. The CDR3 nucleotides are TGTGCCAGCAGTAATAGCGGGGGCGCCGCTGAAGCTTTCTTT. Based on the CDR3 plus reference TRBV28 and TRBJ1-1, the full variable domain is DVKVTQSSRYLVKRTGEKVFLECVQDMDHENMFWYRQDPGLGLRLIYFSYDVKMKEKGDIPEGYSVSREKKERFSLILESASTNQTSMYLCASSNSGGAAEAFFGQGTRLTVV.

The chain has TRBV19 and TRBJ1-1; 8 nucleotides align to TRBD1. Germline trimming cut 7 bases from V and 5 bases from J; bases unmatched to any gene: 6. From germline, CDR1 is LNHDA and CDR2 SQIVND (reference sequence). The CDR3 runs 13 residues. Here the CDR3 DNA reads TGTGCCAGTACTGACAGGGGAAGGACTGAAGCTTTCTTT. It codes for CASTDRGRTEAFF.

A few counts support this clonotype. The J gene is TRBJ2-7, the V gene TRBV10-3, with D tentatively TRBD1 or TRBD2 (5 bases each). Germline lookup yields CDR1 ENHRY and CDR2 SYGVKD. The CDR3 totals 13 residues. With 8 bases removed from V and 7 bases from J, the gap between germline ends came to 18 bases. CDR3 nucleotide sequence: TGTGCCATCGGATCCCTTCCTGAGGGGGAGCAGTACTTC. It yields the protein CAIGSLPEGEQYF.

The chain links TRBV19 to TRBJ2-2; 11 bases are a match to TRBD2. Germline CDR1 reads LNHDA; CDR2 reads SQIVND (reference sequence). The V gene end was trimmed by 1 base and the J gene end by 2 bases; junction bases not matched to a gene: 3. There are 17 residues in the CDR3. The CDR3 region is CASSIGRLAGNTGELFF. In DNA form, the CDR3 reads TGTGCCAGTAGTATAGGACGACTAGCGGGAAACACCGGGGAGCTGTTTTTT.

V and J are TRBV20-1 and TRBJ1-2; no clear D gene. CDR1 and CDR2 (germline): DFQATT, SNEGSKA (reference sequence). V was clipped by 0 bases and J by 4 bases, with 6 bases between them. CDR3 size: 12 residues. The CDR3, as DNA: TGCAGTGCTAGAGAGTCGGCCTATGGCTACACCTTC. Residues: CSARESAYGYTF.

The CDR3 loop reads CASSLVRFSGANVLTF. DNA of the CDR3: TGTGCCAGCAGCTTAGTCAGGTTCTCTGGGGCCAACGTCCTGACTTTC. This chain joins TRBV11-2 and TRBJ2-6; no definite D call. Looked up from germline, CDR1 is SGHAT and CDR2 is FQNNGV. Trimming cost V 1 base and J 0 bases, with 7 bases left between them. CDR3 size: 16 residues. Full variable domain (missing parts from reference TRBV11-2 and TRBJ2-6): EAGVAQSPRYKIIEKRQSVAFWCNPISGHATLYWYQQILGQGPKLLIQFQNNGVVDDSQLPKDRFSAERLKGVDSTLKIQPAKLEDSAVYLCASSLVRFSGANVLTFGAGSRLTVL.

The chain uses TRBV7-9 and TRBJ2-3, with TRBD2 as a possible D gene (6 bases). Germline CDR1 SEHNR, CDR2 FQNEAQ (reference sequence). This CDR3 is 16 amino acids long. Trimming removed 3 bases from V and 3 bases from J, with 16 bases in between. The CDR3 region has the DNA TGTGCCAGCAGCTTTTACTTGGGCGGGGTGACAGATACGCAGTATTTT. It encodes CASSFYLGGVTDTQYF.

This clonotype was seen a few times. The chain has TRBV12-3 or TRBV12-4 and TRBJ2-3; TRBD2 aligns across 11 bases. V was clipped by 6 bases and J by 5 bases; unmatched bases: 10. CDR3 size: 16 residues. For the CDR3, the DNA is TGTGCCAGCAGGCCCCCACTAGCGGGAGTGGGAGATACGCAGTATTTT. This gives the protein CASRPPLAGVGDTQYF.

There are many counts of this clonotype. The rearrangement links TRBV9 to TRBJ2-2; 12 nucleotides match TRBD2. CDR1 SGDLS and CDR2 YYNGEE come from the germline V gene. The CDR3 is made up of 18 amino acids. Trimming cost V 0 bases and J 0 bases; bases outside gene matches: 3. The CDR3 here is CASSVGWTSGANTGELFF. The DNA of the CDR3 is TGTGCCAGCAGCGTAGGTTGGACTAGCGGGGCGAACACCGGGGAGCTGTTTTTT.

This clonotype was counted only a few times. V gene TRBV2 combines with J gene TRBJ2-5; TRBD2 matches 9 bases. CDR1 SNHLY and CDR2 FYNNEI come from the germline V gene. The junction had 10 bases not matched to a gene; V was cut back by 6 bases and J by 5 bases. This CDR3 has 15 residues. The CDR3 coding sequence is TGTGCCAGCAGCCTGACTAGCGGAAAGGTGGAGACCCAGTACTTC. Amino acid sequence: CASSLTSGKVETQYF.

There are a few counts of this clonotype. The CDR3 here is CATVEGNNEQFF. The CDR3 DNA is TGTGCCACCGTGGAAGGGAACAATGAGCAGTTCTTC. The chain has TRBV10-3 and TRBJ2-1; D ambiguous. This CDR3 region has 12 residues. The germline V gene encodes CDR1 ENHRY and CDR2 SYGVKD. The ends were cut back, 10 bases at V and 5 bases at J, with 12 bases in the middle.

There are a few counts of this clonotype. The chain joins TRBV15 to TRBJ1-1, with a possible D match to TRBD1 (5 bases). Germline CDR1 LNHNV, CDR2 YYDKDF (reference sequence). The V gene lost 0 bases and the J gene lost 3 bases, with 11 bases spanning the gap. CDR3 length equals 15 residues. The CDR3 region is CATSRDFREDTEAFF. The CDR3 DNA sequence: TGTGCCACCAGCAGAGATTTCAGGGAGGACACTGAAGCTTTCTTT.

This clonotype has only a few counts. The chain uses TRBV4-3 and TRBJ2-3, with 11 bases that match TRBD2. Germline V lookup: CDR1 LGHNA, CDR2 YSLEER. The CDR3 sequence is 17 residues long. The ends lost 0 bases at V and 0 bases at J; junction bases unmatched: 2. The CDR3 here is CASSQDGTSGSTDTQYF. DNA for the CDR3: TGCGCCAGCAGCCAAGATGGGACTAGCGGCAGCACAGATACGCAGTATTTT.

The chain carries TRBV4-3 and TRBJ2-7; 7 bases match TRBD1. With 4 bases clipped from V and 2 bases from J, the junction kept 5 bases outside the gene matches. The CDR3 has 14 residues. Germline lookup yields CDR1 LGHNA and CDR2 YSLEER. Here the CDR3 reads CASSRYGTAYEQYF. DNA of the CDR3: TGCGCCAGCAGCCGGTACGGGACAGCCTACGAGCAGTACTTC.

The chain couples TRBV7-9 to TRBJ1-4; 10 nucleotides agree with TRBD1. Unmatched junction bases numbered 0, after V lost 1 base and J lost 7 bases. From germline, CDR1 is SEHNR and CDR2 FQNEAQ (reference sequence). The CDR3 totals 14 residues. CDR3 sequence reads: CASSLGTGGEKLFF. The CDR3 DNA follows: TGTGCCAGCAGCTTAGGGACAGGGGGTGAAAAACTGTTTTTT. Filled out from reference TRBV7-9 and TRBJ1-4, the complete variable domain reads DTGVSQNPRHKITKRGQNVTFRCDPISEHNRLYWYRQTLGQGPEFLTYFQNEAQLEKSRLLSDRFSAERPKGSFSTLEIQRTEQGDSAMYLCASSLGTGGEKLFFGSGTQLSVL.

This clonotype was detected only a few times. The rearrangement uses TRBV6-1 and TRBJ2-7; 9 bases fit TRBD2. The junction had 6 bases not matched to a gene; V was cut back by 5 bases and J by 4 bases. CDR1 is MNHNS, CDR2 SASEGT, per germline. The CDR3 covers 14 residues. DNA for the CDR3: TGTGCCAGCAGTCAAATAGCGGGAGATTACGAGCAGTACTTC. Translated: CASSQIAGDYEQYF.

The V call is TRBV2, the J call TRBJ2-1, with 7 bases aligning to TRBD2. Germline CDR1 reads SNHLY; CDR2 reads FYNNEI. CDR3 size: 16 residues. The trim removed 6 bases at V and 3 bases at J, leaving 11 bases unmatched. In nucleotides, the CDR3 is TGTGCCAGCAGCGAGAGGTTACTAGCGCTCTACAATGAGCAGTTCTTC. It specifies CASSERLLALYNEQFF.

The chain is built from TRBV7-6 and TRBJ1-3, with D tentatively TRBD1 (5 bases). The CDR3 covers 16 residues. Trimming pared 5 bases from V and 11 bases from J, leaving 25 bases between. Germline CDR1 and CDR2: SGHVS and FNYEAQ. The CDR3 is CASSLMGGSGPSPIYF. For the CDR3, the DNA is TGTGCCAGCAGCCTAATGGGGGGGTCAGGTCCTTCCCCCATATATTTT.

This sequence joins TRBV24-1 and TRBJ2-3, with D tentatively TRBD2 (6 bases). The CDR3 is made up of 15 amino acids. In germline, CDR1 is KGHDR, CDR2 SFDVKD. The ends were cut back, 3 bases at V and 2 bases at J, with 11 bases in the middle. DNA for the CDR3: TGTGCCACCAGTGATGAGACTAGAAACACAGATACGCAGTATTTT. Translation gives CATSDETRNTDTQYF.

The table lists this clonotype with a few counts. CDR3 nucleotides: TGTGCCAGCTCAAGGGACAGGGAACAGCCCCAGCATTTT. Its translation is CASSRDREQPQHF. The J gene is TRBJ1-5, the V gene TRBV18; 9 positions agree with TRBD1. In germline, CDR1 is KGHSH, CDR2 LQKENI. The CDR3 spans 13 residues. Unmatched junction bases numbered 3, after V lost 5 bases and J lost 7 bases.

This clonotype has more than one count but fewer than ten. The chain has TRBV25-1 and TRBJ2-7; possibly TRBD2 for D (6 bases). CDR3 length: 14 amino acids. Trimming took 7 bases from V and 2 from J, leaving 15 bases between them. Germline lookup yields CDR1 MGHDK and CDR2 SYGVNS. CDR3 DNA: TGTGCCAGCATTGATTCCGGGGGACCCTACGAGCAGTACTTC. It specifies CASIDSGGPYEQYF.

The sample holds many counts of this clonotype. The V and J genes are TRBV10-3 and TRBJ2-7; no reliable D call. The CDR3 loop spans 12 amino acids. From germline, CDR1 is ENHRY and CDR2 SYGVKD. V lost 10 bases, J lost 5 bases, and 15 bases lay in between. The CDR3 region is CASGGRSDEQYF. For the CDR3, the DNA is TGTGCCAGCGGTGGTAGAAGTGACGAGCAGTACTTC.

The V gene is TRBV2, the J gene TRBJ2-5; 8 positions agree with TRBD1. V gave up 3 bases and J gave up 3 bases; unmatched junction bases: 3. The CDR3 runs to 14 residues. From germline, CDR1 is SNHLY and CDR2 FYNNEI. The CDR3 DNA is TGTGCCAGCAGTGATTGGACAGGGAAAGAGACCCAGTACTTC. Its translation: CASSDWTGKETQYF. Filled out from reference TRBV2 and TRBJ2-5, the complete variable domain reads EPEVTQTPSHQVTQMGQEVILRCVPISNHLYFYWYRQILGQKVEFLVSFYNNEISEKSEIFDDQFSVERPDGSNFTLKIRSTKLEDSAMYFCASSDWTGKETQYFGPGTRLLVL.